This T cell receptor (beta chain) was captured by sequencing in a study of OX40 agonist ivuxolimab in advanced cancers. TCRdb's copy holds only in-frame clones and misses some; the assay was immunoSEQ multiplex PCR. The repertoire holds more than 65,000 clones, with around nine tenths as singletons. Trimming took off 3 bases at V and 6 bases at J, with 15 bases between the two ends. This CDR3 is built from 15 residues. Germline CDR1 reads MNHNS; CDR2 reads SASEGT. This receptor was identified in an adult with an advanced solid tumor such as melanoma, head and neck, liver or kidney cancer. Sequencing used CD4+ or CD8+ T cells sorted from blood, obtained in a trial of the OX40 agonist ivuxolimab. J is TRBJ2-1 and V is TRBV6-1; D might be TRBD2 (7 bases). CDR3 nucleotide sequence: TGTGCCAGCAGTGACGCGGGGGCCTTTCTCAATGAGCAGTTCTTC. Residues: CASSDAGAFLNEQFF.